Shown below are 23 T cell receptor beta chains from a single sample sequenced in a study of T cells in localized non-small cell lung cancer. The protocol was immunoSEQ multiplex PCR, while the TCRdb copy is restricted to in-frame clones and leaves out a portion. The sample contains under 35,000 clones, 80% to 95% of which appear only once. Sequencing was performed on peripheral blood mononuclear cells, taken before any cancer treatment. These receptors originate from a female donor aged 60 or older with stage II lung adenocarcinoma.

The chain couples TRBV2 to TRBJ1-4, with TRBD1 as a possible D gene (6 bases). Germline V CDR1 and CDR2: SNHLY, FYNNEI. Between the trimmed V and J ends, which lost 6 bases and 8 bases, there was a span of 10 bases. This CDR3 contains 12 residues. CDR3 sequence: CASSYQGEKLFF. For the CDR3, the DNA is TGTGCCAGCAGCTACCAGGGGGAAAAACTGTTTTTT.

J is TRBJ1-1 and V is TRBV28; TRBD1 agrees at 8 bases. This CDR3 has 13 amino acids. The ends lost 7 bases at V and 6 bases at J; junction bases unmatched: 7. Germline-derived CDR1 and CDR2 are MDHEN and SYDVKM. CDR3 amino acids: CASTLRDRPEAFF. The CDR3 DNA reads TGTGCCAGCACCCTTAGGGACAGGCCTGAAGCTTTCTTT.

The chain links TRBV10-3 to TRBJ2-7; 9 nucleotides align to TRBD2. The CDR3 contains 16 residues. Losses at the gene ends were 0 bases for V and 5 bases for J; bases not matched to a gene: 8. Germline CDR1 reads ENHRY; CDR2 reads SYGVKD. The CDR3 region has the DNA TGTGCCATCAGTGAGTCGGCGGGAGGGCCTTCGGACGAGCAGTACTTC. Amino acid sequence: CAISESAGGPSDEQYF.

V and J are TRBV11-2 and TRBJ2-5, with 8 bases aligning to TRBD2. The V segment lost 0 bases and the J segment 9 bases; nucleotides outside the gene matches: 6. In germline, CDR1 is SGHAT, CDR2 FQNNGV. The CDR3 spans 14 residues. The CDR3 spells CASSLDAAGVSQYF. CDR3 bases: TGTGCCAGCAGCTTAGATGCAGCGGGGGTGTCCCAGTACTTC. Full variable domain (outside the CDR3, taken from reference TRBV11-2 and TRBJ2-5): EAGVAQSPRYKIIEKRQSVAFWCNPISGHATLYWYQQILGQGPKLLIQFQNNGVVDDSQLPKDRFSAERLKGVDSTLKIQPAKLEDSAVYLCASSLDAAGVSQYFGPGTRLLVL.

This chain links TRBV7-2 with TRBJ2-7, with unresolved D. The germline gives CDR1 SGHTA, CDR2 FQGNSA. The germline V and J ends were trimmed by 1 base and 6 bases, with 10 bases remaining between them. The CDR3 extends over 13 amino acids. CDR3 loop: CASSLDRQSEQYF. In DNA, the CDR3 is TGTGCCAGCAGCTTAGATAGGCAGAGCGAGCAGTACTTC.

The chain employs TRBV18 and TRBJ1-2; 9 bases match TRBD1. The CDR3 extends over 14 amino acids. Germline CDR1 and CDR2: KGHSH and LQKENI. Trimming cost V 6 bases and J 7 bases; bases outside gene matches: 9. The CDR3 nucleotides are TGTGCCAGCTCTGGGACAGGGAAAGGGAGTGGCTACACCTTC. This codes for CASSGTGKGSGYTF.

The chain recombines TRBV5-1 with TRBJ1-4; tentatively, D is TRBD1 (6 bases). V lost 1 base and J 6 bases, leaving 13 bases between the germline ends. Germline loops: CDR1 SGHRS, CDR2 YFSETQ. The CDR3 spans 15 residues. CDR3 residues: CASSLHHRADEKLFF. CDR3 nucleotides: TGCGCCAGCAGCTTGCATCACAGGGCGGATGAAAAACTGTTTTTT. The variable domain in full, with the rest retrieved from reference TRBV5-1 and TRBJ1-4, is KAGVTQTPRYLIKTRGQQVTLSCSPISGHRSVSWYQQTPGQGLQFLFEYFSETQRNKGNFPGRFSGRQFSNSRSEMNVSTLELGDSALYLCASSLHHRADEKLFFGSGTQLSVL.

The CDR3 DNA reads as TGTGCCTGGCGCCGCGGTTACGGCACTGAAGCTTTCTTT. Protein sequence: CAWRRGYGTEAFF. The chain recombines TRBV30 with TRBJ1-1; D unclear. This CDR3 comprises 13 residues. The ends were cut back, 5 bases at V and 4 bases at J, with 14 bases in the middle. Germline assignment: CDR1 GTSNPN and CDR2 SVGIG (reference sequence).

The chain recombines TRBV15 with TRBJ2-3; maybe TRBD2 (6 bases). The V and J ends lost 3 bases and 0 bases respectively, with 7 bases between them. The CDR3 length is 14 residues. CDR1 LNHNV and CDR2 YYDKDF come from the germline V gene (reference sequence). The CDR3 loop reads CATSSGSSTDTQYF. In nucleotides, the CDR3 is TGTGCCACCAGCAGCGGGAGTAGCACAGATACGCAGTATTTT.

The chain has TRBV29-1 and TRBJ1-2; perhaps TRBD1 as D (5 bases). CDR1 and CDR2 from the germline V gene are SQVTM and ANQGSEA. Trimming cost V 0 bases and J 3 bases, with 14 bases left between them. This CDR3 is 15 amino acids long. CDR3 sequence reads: CSVEDPLGAHYGYTF. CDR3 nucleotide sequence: TGCAGCGTTGAAGATCCCTTAGGGGCCCACTATGGCTACACCTTC.

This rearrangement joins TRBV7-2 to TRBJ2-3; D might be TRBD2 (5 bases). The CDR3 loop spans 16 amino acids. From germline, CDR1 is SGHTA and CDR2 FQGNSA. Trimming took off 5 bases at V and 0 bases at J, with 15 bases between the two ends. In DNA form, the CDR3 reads TGTGCCAGCAGCCCCGCGGGTCCGGGGAGCACAGATACGCAGTATTTT. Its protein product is CASSPAGPGSTDTQYF.

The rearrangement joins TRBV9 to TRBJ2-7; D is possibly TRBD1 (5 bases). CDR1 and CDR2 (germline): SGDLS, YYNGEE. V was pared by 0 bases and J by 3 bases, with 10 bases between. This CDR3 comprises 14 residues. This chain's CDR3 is CASSVDQGLYEQYF. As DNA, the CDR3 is TGTGCCAGCAGCGTAGACCAGGGCCTCTACGAGCAGTACTTC.

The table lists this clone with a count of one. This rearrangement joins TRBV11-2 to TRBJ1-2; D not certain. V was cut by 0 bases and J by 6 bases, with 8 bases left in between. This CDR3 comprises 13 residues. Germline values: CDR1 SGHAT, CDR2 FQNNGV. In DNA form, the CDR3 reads TGTGCCAGCAGCTTAGACCGAGGCAATGGCTACACCTTC. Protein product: CASSLDRGNGYTF. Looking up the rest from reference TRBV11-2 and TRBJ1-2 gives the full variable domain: EAGVAQSPRYKIIEKRQSVAFWCNPISGHATLYWYQQILGQGPKLLIQFQNNGVVDDSQLPKDRFSAERLKGVDSTLKIQPAKLEDSAVYLCASSLDRGNGYTFGSGTRLTVV.

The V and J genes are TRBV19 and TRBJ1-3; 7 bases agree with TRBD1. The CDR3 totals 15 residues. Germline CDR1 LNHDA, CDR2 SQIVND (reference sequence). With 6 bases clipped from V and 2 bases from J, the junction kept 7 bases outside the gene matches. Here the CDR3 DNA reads TGTGCCAGTAGACAACAGGGGTACCCTGGAAACACCATATATTTT. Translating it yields CASRQQGYPGNTIYF.

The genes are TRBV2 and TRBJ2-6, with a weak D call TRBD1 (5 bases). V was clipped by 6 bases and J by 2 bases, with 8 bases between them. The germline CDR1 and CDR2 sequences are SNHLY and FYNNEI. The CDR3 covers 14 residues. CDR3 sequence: CASRVGAGANVLTF. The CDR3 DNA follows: TGTGCCAGCAGGGTAGGGGCTGGGGCCAACGTCCTGACTTTC.

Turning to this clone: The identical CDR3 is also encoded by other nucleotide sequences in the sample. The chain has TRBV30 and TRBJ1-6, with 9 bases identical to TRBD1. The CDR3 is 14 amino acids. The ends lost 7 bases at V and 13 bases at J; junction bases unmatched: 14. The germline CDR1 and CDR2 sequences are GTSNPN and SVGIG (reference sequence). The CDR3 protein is CALQGAGLLGPLHF. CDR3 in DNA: TGTGCCTTACAGGGGGCCGGTCTACTAGGTCCCCTCCACTTT. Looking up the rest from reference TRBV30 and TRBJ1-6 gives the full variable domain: SQTIHQWPATLVQPVGSPLSLECTVEGTSNPNLYWYRQAAGRGLQLLFYSVGIGQISSEVPQNLSASRPQDRQFILSSKKLLLSDSGFYLCALQGAGLLGPLHFGNGTRLTVT.

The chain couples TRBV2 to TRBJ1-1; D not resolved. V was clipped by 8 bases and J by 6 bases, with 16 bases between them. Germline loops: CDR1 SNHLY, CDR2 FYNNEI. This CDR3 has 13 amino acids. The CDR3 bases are TGTGCCAGCCAGCGTAGTTCAGGTGCTGAAGCTTTCTTT. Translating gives CASQRSSGAEAFF.

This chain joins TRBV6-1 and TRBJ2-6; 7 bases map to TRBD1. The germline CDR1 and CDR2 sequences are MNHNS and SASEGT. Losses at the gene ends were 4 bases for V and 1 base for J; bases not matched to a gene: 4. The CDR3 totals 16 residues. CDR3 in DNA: TGTGCCAGCAGTGCAACGACAGGGTCTGGGGCCAACGTCCTGACTTTC. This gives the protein CASSATTGSGANVLTF.

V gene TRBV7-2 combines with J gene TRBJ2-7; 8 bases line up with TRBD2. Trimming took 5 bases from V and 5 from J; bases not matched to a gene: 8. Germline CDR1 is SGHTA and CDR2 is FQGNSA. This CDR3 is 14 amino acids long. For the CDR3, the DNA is TGTGCCAGCAGCCTATTCCCCGGGAGGGACGAGCAGTACTTC. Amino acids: CASSLFPGRDEQYF.

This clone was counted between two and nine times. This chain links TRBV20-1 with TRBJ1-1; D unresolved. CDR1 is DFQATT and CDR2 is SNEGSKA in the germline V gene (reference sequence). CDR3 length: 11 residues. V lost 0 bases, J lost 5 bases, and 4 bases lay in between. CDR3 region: CSAREKTEAFF. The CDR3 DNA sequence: TGCAGTGCTAGAGAGAAGACTGAAGCTTTCTTT.

The CDR3 nucleotides read TGTGCCAGCAGTTACTCTGGGGACTACGAGCAGTACTTC. Amino acid sequence: CASSYSGDYEQYF. V usage is TRBV6-5 and J usage is TRBJ2-7; unclear D gene. In germline, CDR1 is MNHEY, CDR2 SVGAGI. The CDR3 has 13 residues. V lost 0 bases, J lost 3 bases, and 6 bases lay in between.

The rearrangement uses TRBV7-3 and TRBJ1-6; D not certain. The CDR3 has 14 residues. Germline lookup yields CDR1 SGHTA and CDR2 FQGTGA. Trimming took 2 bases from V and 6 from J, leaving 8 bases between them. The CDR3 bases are TGTGCCAGCAGCTTAGGGTATACTAATTCACCCCTCCACTTT. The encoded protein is CASSLGYTNSPLHF.

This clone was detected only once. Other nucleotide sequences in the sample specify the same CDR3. The CDR3 protein is CASSLAPGQETQYF. CDR3 bases: TGCGCCAGCAGCTTGGCCCCCGGGCAAGAGACCCAGTACTTC. The chain employs TRBV5-1 and TRBJ2-5, with no clear D. The CDR3 covers 14 residues. The V and J ends lost 0 bases and 2 bases respectively, with 8 bases between them. In germline, CDR1 is SGHRS, CDR2 YFSETQ.